What follows describes a single T cell receptor (beta chain). Its recognized antigen is unknown. No qualities accompany the bases; no much larger clone lies one base away. The CDR3 spans 13 residues, from the cysteine through the phenylalanine. Left in the record is the CDR3 DNA by itself, 39 bases read in frame from the first base. The junction carries 9 bases between V and J, which are trimmed by 4 bases and 3 bases respectively. In the germline V gene, CDR1 corresponds to SNHLY and CDR2 to FYNNEI. This entry comes from a study of B cell selection in AIRE deficiency (dated by TCRdb to about 2019). Regarding the study in general: Researchers compared the TCRbeta repertoires of sorted blood CD4+ conventional T cells and regulatory T cells from AIRE-deficient patients with the corresponding repertoires from healthy controls. The TCR-sequenced cohort comprised roughly five AIRE-deficient APECED patients and roughly five healthy control donors. Broader findings and caveats from the paper: Shared Treg sequences had shorter CDR3s, reflecting a bias toward rearrangements with few non-templated nucleotide insertions. Among around 3,400 shared Treg TCRbeta sequences, about 30% were shared exclusively among healthy donors and roughly 10% exclusively among patients, which suggests that Treg selection is less efficient in the absence of AIRE. Only TCRbeta chains were sequenced; about 40% of shared healthy-donor Treg sequences also occurred in healthy Tconv, possibly because of differing TCRalpha chains. About 29% of Treg TCRbeta sequences shared among healthy donors appeared in patient Tconv cells, suggesting diversion of Treg-biased clones into the Tconv compartment. In AIRE-deficient patients, Tconv and Treg cells had TCRBV gene usage, CDR3 length and TCR diversity comparable to those in healthy donors.

For sorting, conventional CD4 T cells were defined as CD4+CD127+ cells. The AIRE-deficient patients had APECED syndrome. Tconv and Treg cells for TCRbeta sequencing were sorted on a FACSAria flow cytometer. Sorted cells were collected in 5-ml round-bottom polystyrene tubes, and dry cell pellets were stored frozen at -80 degrees C prior to sequencing. The immunoSEQ platform was used to sequence the TCRbeta chain. Processing in the source paper ran as follows. Roughly 1x10^5 distinct in-frame TCRbeta sequences from patients and fewer than 1.5x10^5 from healthy donors were obtained from pooled conventional T cell repertoires. Treg TCRbeta sequences shared by two or more individuals were defined as public, and these public Treg TCRbeta sequences were subsequently searched for in Tconv repertoires. Differences between groups were assessed using Mann-Whitney U tests with Bonferroni-Dunn correction in GraphPad Prism 7.03. Held by TCRdb, this immuneACCESS table contains in-frame sequences only and omits some clones. Under half of the omission traces to an unresolved V gene where checked; the cause of the rest is unknown. From that table come the V and J calls and clone size; the DNA was used to work out D and trimming. This sample is represented by tens of thousands of clones; 97% of them were singletons. Roughly 0.29% of the sample lies in the top ten.

The sequence came from a human donor with AIRE deficiency. Sample: conventional CD4+ T cells sorted from PBMCs. The chain is made from TRBV2 and TRBJ1-2; there is no confident call for the D gene. The encoded CDR3 is CASSVISDYGYTF. The DNA sequence reads TGTGCCAGCAGTGTAATTAGCGACTATGGCTACACCTTC.